One T cell receptor beta chain is described in this entry. Its antigen is unknown. This may stem from a read error, because a much larger clone lies one nucleotide away. This specimen comes from a study of molecular identifiers for immune sequencing clone quantification. Study observations and caveats: Under 1% of molecules in naive cells, but over 97% of effector molecules, belonged to clones above 20 RNA copies.

The ends lost 8 bases at V and 5 bases at J; junction bases unmatched: 9. CDR1 is SGHTA, CDR2 FQGNSA, per germline. The CDR3 spans 14 residues. Previously described methods and listed TCR primers were employed for the bulk TCR libraries. TCRdb reprocessed the PCR reads with MiXCR, giving one entry per CDR3 protein. The table lists tens of thousands of distinct CDR3 sequences, 19% of them singletons, with less than 1.2% in the top ten. What was sequenced was naive CD8+ T cells from blood, with Jurkat cell RNA spiked in. Specified subset: FACS-sorted CD8+CD4-CCR7+CD45RA+ naive T cells. The V gene is TRBV7-2, the J gene TRBJ2-5; TRBD1 matches 9 bases. The receptor's source is a human donor in good health. Some libraries in this study had Jurkat cell RNA spiked in. The CDR3 region is CASDSGTGRETQYF. CDR3 sequence (DNA): TGTGCCAGCGACTCCGGGACAGGGCGTGAGACCCAGTACTTC. Based on the CDR3 plus reference TRBV7-2 and TRBJ2-5, the full variable domain is GAGVSQSPSNKVTEKGKDVELRCDPISGHTALYWYRQSLGQGLEFLIYFQGNSAPDKSGLPSDRFSAERTGGSVSTLTIQRTQQEDSAVYLCASDSGTGRETQYFGPGTRLLVL.